This record covers a single TCR beta chain. Its antigen is currently not known. No qualities accompany the bases; no much larger clone lies one base away. V sheds 3 bases and J sheds 1 base, leaving 13 bases between their ends. The CDR3, from cysteine to phenylalanine, totals 15 residues. This entry keeps only the CDR3 DNA: 45 bases, framed from base 1. CDR1 and CDR2 (SGHTA, FQGTGA) derive from the germline V gene. Receptor libraries were prepared by 5' RACE. The data were produced on an Illumina HiSeq 2500. A second PCR of about 7 to 12 cycles was run with a J-beta primer mix and a sample-barcoded 5' primer. Each TCR beta cDNA molecule received a unique molecular identifier from a template-switch 5' adaptor carrying 12 random nucleotides. Each sample yielded at least 2.5 million CDR3-containing paired-end reads. The Mint cDNA synthesis kit, primed by a TRBC-specific oligonucleotide, was used to synthesize first-strand cDNA from all RNA. After uracil-DNA glycosylase treatment, a first 18-cycle PCR used universal primers M1SS and BC2_uni_R on all cDNA. Per the source publication's procedure: Normalization of each sample was performed by random selection of 1 million high-quality reads, each carrying a distinct molecular identifier. Reads sharing molecular identifiers were discarded rather than binned into consensus sequences. MiTCR, with a Q25 quality threshold and the strictest error-elimination algorithm, was used for CDR3 identification, clonotype clustering and error correction. A nonparametric unseen species model using Euler transformation provided a lower-bound estimate of total TCR beta diversity. Through fastp at Q25 and MiXCR, TCRdb rebuilt clones from the public reads, retaining in-frame beta chains. Merged by CDR3 protein, the rows form single entries marked with the most common genes and DNA. TCRdb assigned the V and J calls; the authors' analysis was not used. The sample table records 450,000 to 700,000 distinct CDR3 sequences; 27% of these occur just once. The top ten constitute roughly 18% of the sample.

These data come from a study of blood T cells in healthy people across ages (dated by TCRdb to 2015 to 2017). Regarding the research as a whole: In model experiments, template switching captured about one uniquely barcoded TCR beta cDNA molecule for every two T cells. Age-related changes in TCR beta repertoire diversity were measured in the study by deep sequencing normalized with unique cDNA molecular identifiers. The donors were split into four age groups: young (average roughly 15 years), middle-aged (about 40), aged (over 55) and long-lived (about 74). To avoid experimental bias, donors of different ages were distributed randomly across sequencing lanes. For two donors (one aged 18 to 30 and one aged 80 or older), the study analyzed two additional independent replicas of 1 million unique cDNA reads from the same blood draw. Broader findings and caveats from the paper: Bulk unsorted PBMC profiling prevented conclusive comparison of naive and antigen-experienced compartments. Total diversity estimates from one million sequenced T cells were considered lower bounds and underestimates. Donor CMV infection status was unknown, potentially confounding age-related changes in expanded clonotypes. Observed TCR beta diversity correlated strongly with the percentage of naive T cells measured by flow cytometry. The long-lived group showed more naive CD4+ T cells, fewer expanded clones and increased TCR diversity than the aged group, suggesting age selection. As age increased, observed TCR beta diversity per million T cells dropped in a roughly linear way, and a significant reduction was already evident by age around 41.

The roughly 42 donors, aged about 6 to 95 years, were systemically healthy Caucasian individuals from Russia. Each donor gave ten milliliters of peripheral blood, collected into EDTA-treated Vacutainer tubes. Ficoll-Paque density-gradient centrifugation was used to isolate PBMCs, with at least 7 million obtained per sample. Trizol reagent was used to extract total RNA from PBMCs, with at least 5.5 micrograms per sample. For every donor, flow cytometry on a PBMC aliquot measured the percentage of naive CD45RAhigh/CD27high T cells. The sequence joins TRBV7-3 to TRBJ2-7; TRBD1 is perhaps the D gene, given 6 matching bases. This TCR was sampled from a woman in her sixties or seventies in good health. The sample taken for sequencing was blood. The CDR3 loop reads CASSFSQTGSYEQYF. The DNA sequence is TGTGCCAGCAGCTTTAGCCAGACAGGATCCTACGAGCAGTACTTC.